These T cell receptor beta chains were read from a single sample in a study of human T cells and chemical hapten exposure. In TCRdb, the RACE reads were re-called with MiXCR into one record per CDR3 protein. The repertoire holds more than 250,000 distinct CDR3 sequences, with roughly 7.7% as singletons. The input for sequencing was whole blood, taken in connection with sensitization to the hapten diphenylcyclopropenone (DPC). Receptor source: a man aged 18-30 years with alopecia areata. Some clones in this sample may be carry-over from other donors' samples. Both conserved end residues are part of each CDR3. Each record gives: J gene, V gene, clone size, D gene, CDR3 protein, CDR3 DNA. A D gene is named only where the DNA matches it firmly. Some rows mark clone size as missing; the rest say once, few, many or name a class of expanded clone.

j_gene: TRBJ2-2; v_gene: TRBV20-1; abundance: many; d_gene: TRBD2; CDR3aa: CSARGPPGGTGELFF; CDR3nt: TGCAGTGCTAGGGGCCCGCCGGGGGGCACCGGGGAGCTGTTTTTT
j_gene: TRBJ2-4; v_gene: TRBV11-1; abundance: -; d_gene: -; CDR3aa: CASSLRAAVGNIQYF; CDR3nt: TGTGCCAGCAGCTTAAGGGCCGCCGTGGGTAACATTCAGTACTTC
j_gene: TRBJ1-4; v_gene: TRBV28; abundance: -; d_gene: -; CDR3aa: CVSRQGEKLFF; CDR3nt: TGTGTCAGCCGCCAGGGCGAAAAACTGTTTTTT
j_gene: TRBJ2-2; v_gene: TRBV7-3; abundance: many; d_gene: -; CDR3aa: CASSRDGGTGELFF; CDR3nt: TGTGCCAGCAGCCGGGACGGCGGTACCGGGGAGCTGTTTTTT
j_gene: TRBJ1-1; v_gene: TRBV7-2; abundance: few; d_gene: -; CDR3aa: CASSLGGAVDTEAFF; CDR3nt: TGTGCCAGCAGCTTAGGAGGGGCGGTTGACACTGAAGCTTTCTTT
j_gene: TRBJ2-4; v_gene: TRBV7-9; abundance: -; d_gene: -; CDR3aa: CASSPSTWSESLNF; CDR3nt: TGTGCCAGCAGCCCATCCACTTGGAGTGAAAGCCTAAACTTC
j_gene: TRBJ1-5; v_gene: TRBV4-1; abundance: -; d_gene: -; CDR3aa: CASSQDGENQPQHF; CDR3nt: TGCGCCAGCAGCCAAGATGGAGAAAATCAGCCCCAGCATTTT
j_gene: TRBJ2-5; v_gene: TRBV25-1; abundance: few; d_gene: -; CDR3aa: CASTGVSTPETQYF; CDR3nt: TGTGCCAGCACCGGGGTCTCCACCCCGGAGACCCAGTACTTC
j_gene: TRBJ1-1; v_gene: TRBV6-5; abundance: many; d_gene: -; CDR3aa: CASSPPSRNTEAFF; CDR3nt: TGTGCCAGCAGTCCGCCTTCTCGGAACACTGAAGCTTTCTTT
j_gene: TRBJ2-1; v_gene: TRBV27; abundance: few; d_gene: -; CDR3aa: CASSPLSTGRDNEQFF; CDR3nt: TGTGCCAGCAGTCCCCTATCGACAGGAAGAGACAATGAGCAGTTCTTC
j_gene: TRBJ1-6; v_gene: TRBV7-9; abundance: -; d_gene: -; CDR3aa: CASSSSDLRPLHF; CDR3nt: TGTGCCAGCAGCTCTTCGGACCTCCGCCCCCTCCACTTT
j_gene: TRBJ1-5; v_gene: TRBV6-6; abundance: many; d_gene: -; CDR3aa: CASSNPDRFNQPQHF; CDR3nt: TGTGCCAGCAGTAACCCGGACAGATTCAATCAGCCCCAGCATTTT
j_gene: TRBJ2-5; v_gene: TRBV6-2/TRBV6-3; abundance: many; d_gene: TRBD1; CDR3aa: CASSYSSRDRDRETQYF; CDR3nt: TGTGCCAGCAGTTACTCTTCCCGGGACAGGGATAGGGAGACCCAGTACTTC
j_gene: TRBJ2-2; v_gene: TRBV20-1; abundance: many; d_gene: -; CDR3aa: CSATQRMNTGELFF; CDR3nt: TGCAGTGCAACCCAGCGGATGAACACCGGGGAGCTGTTTTTT
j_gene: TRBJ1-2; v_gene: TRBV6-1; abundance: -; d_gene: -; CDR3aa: CASTPGGQGYTF; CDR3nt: TGTGCCAGCACGCCGGGGGGGCAAGGCTACACCTTC
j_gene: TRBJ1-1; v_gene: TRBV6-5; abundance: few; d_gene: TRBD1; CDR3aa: CASSYPTGYGYTEAFF; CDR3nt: TGTGCCAGCAGTTACCCGACAGGGTATGGGTACACTGAAGCTTTCTTT
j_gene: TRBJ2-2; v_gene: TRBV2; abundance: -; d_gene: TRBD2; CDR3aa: CASSTSGGRNTGELFF; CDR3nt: TGTGCCAGCAGTACCAGCGGGGGCCGAAACACCGGGGAGCTGTTTTTT
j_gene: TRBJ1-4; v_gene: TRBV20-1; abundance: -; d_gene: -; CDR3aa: CSAIRENGEKLFF; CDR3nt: TGCAGTGCCATAAGAGAGAATGGAGAAAAACTGTTTTTT
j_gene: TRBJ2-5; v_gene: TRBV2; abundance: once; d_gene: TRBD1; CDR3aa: CASSEDRTGLPKETQYF; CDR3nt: TGTGCCAGCAGTGAAGACCGGACAGGGTTGCCCAAAGAGACCCAGTACTTC
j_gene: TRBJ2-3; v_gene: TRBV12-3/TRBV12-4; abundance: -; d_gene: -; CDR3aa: CASSRNTQYF; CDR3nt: TGTGCCAGCAGCAGGAATACGCAGTATTTT
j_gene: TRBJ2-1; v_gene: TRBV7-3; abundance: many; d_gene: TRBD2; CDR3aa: CASSSSGGASSMRQFF; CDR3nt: TGTGCCAGCAGCTCTAGCGGGGGGGCCAGCTCGATGCGGCAGTTCTTC
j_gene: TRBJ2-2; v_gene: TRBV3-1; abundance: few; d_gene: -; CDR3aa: CASSQGLTFTGELFF; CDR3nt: TGTGCCAGCAGCCAAGGTTTAACTTTTACCGGGGAGCTGTTTTTT
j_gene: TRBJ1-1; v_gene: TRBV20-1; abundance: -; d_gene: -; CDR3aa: CSARPPSQGRAFF; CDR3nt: TGCAGTGCTAGACCTCCCTCTCAGGGTCGAGCTTTCTTT
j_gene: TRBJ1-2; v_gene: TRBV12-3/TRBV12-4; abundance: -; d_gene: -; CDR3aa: CASTVSEGVAIYGYTF; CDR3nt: TGTGCCAGCACAGTTTCTGAAGGGGTCGCGATCTATGGCTACACCTTC
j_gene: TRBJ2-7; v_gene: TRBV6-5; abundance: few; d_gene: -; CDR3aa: CASSYTPSSYEQYF; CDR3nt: TGTGCCAGCAGTTATACCCCCAGCTCCTACGAGCAGTACTTC
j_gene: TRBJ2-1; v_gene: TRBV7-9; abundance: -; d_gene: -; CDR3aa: CASSPDDSPYNEQFF; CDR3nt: TGTGCCAGCAGCCCCGATGACAGCCCCTACAATGAGCAGTTCTTC
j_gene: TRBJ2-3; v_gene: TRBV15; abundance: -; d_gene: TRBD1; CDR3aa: CVTRGEYRGADTQYF; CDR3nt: TGTGTCACCAGAGGAGAGTACAGGGGGGCAGATACGCAGTATTTT
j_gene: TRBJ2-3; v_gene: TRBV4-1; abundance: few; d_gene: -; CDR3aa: CASSQDELVTDTQYF; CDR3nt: TGCGCCAGCAGCCAAGACGAACTAGTGACAGATACGCAGTATTTT
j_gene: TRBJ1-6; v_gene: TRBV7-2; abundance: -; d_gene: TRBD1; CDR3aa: CASSLGTGTSPLHF; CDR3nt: TGTGCCAGCAGCTTAGGGACAGGCACTTCACCCCTCCACTTT
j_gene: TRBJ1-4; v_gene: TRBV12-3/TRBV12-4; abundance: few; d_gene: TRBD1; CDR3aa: CASREGTVTNEKLFF; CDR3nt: TGTGCCAGCAGAGAGGGGACAGTTACTAATGAAAAACTGTTTTTT
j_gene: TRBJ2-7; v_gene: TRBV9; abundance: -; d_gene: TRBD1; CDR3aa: CASSAPGQGAYEQYF; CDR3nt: TGTGCCAGCAGCGCCCCCGGGCAGGGGGCCTACGAGCAGTACTTC
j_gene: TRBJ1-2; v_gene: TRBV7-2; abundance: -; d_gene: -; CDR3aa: CASRSRGRSGYTF; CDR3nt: TGTGCCAGCAGATCACGGGGCCGTTCTGGCTACACCTTC
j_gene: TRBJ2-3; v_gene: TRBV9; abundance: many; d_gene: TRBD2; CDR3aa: CASSVGPNGGADTQYF; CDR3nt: TGTGCCAGCAGCGTAGGGCCCAACGGGGGGGCAGATACGCAGTATTTT
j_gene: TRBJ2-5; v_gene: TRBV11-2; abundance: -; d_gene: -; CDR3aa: CASSFSPGAGGETQYF; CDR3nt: TGTGCCAGCAGCTTCTCCCCCGGGGCAGGTGGGGAGACCCAGTACTTC
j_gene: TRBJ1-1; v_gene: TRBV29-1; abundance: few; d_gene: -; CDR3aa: CSVEVEVFEAFF; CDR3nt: TGCAGCGTTGAGGTTGAAGTGTTCGAAGCTTTCTTT
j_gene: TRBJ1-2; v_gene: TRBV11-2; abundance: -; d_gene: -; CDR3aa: CASSSLRARPNYGYTF; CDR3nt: TGTGCCAGCAGCTCCCTCCGGGCGCGACCTAACTATGGCTACACCTTC
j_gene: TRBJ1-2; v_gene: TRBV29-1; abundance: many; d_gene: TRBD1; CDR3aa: CSVGGQGRNYGYTF; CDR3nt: TGCAGCGTTGGCGGACAGGGGCGGAACTATGGCTACACCTTC
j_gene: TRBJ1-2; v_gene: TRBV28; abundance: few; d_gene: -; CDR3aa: CASSWGLNYGYTF; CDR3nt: TGTGCCAGCAGTTGGGGTCTAAACTATGGCTACACCTTC
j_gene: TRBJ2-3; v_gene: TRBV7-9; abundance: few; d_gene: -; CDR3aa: CASSPIMGASTDTQYF; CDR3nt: TGTGCCAGCAGCCCTATTATGGGGGCTAGCACAGATACGCAGTATTTT
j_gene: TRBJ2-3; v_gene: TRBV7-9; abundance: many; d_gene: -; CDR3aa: CASTNSDTQYF; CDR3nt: TGTGCCAGCACCAACAGTGATACGCAGTATTTT
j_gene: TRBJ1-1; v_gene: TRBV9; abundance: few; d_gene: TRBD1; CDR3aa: CASSYIDRGKAFF; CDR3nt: TGTGCCAGCAGCTACATAGACAGGGGCAAAGCTTTCTTT
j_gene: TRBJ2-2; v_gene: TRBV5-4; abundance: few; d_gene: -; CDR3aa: CASSTGGPNTGELFF; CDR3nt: TGTGCCAGCAGCACCGGGGGACCGAACACCGGGGAGCTGTTTTTT
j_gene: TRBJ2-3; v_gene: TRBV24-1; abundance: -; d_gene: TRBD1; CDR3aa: CATSDTGTGRGGTQYF; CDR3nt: TGTGCCACCAGTGACACCGGGACAGGGCGTGGAGGGACGCAGTATTTT
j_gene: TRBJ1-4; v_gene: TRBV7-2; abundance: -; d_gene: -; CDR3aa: CASSSEITTNEKLFF; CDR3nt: TGTGCCAGCAGCTCCGAAATTACAACTAATGAAAAACTGTTTTTT
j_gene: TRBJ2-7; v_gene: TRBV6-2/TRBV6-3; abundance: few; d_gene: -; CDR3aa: CASSYRQGAYEQYF; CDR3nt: TGTGCCAGCAGTTACCGGCAAGGCGCCTACGAGCAGTACTTC
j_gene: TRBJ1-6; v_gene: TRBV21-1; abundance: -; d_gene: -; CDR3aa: CASSKAGTGESSYNSPLHF; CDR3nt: TGTGCCAGCAGCAAAGCCGGGACAGGAGAAAGCTCCTATAATTCACCCCTCCACTTT
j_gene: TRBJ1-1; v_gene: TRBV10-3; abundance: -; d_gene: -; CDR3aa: CASRAVSGSTEAFF; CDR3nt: TGTGCCAGCCGAGCCGTATCAGGGAGCACTGAAGCTTTCTTT
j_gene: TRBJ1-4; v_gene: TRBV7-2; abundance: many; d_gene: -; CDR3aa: CASSAQGTEKLFF; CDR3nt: TGTGCCAGCAGCGCTCAGGGTACCGAAAAACTGTTTTTT
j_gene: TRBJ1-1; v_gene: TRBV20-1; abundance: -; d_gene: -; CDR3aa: CSVRIRDTEAFF; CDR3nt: TGCAGTGTGAGGATTAGAGACACTGAAGCTTTCTTT
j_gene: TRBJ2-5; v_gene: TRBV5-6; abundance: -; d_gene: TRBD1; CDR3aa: CASSPSWDREETQYF; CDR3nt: TGTGCCAGCAGCCCGTCATGGGACAGAGAAGAGACCCAGTACTTC
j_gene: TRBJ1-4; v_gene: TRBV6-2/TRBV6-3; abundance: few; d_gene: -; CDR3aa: CASSRAGTENEKLFF; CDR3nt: TGTGCCAGCAGCCGTGCCGGGACGGAGAATGAAAAACTGTTTTTT
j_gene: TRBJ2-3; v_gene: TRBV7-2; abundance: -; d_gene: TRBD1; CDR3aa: CASSLVGQGVTGTQYF; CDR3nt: TGTGCCAGCAGCTTAGTGGGACAGGGAGTCACAGGTACGCAGTATTTT